The 20 T cell receptor beta chains given below trace back to one sample, sequenced in a study of blood T cells in healthy people across ages. A J-beta primer mix and a sample-barcoded 5' primer were used in a second PCR of roughly 7 to 12 cycles. TCRdb processed the 5' RACE reads anew with MiXCR; each CDR3 protein has one entry. This table holds 1.5 million to 1.9 million distinct CDR3 sequences, 42% found once. The sample consisted of blood. These receptors were obtained from a woman under 30 in good health.

This clonotype was seen a few times. This chain uses TRBV20-1 with TRBJ2-4; D is ambiguous. The germline V gene encodes CDR1 DFQATT and CDR2 SNEGSKA (reference sequence). V was clipped by 0 bases and J by 0 bases, with 12 bases between them. This CDR3 region has 16 residues. The DNA for the CDR3 is TGCAGTGCTAGAGATCGAGGCGCTCTAGCCAAAAACATTCAGTACTTC. As protein: CSARDRGALAKNIQYF.

As DNA, the CDR3 is TGTGCCAGCAGTTTATTCAGAGGGGAAAACATTCAGTACTTC. It specifies CASSLFRGENIQYF. V is TRBV12-3 or TRBV12-4 and J is TRBJ2-4, with D tentatively TRBD1 or TRBD2 (5 bases each). V shed 2 bases and J shed 5 bases, with 10 bases lying between them. The CDR3 contains 14 residues.

Many counts were recorded for this clonotype. A much bigger clone sits one base away, suggesting this may be a read error. In DNA, the CDR3 is TGTGCCAGCAGCTTGACTAGCGGGAGGGGTAATGAGCAGTACTTC. It encodes CASSLTSGRGNEQYF. This rearrangement joins TRBV7-2 to TRBJ2-5, with 14 nucleotides matching TRBD2. V dropped 3 bases and J dropped 11; count of bases not matched to a gene: 8. CDR1 and CDR2 from the germline V gene are SGHTA and FQGNSA. This CDR3 region has 15 residues.

This clonotype was observed a handful of times. The rearrangement joins TRBV7-2 to TRBJ2-7; D perhaps matches TRBD1 (5 bases). The CDR3 spans 15 residues. Per germline, CDR1 SGHTA and CDR2 FQGNSA. V was cut by 5 bases and J by 1 base, with 15 bases left in between. The DNA for the CDR3 is TGTGCCAGCAGCCGAGACAGATCATTTTCCTACGAGCAGTACTTC. Translated: CASSRDRSFSYEQYF. Full variable domain (outside the CDR3, taken from reference TRBV7-2 and TRBJ2-7): GAGVSQSPSNKVTEKGKDVELRCDPISGHTALYWYRQSLGQGLEFLIYFQGNSAPDKSGLPSDRFSAERTGGSVSTLTIQRTQQEDSAVYLCASSRDRSFSYEQYFGPGTRLTVT.

The chain links TRBV7-2 to TRBJ2-1, with D perhaps TRBD2 (6 bases). CDR1 and CDR2 (germline): SGHTA, FQGNSA. The CDR3 is made up of 13 amino acids. V was clipped by 6 bases and J by 5 bases, with 11 bases between them. CDR3 region: CASRPAGHNEQFF. The CDR3, as DNA: TGTGCCAGCAGACCAGCGGGCCACAATGAGCAGTTCTTC.

At least ten counts were recorded for this clonotype. The rearrangement uses TRBV12-3 or TRBV12-4 and TRBJ2-3; D remains unclear. The CDR3 extends over 12 amino acids. The V gene lost 5 bases and the J gene lost 6 bases, with 9 bases spanning the gap. The CDR3 loop is CASSLSMDTQYF. The DNA of the CDR3 is TGTGCCAGCAGTCTCTCAATGGATACGCAGTATTTT.

The chain combines TRBV7-2 with TRBJ2-5, with D unresolved. Germline V gene data show CDR1 as SGHTA and CDR2 as FQGNSA. There are 15 residues in the CDR3. With 2 bases removed from V and 7 bases from J, the gap between germline ends came to 17 bases. CDR3 sequence: CASSLWRPTAVTQYF. CDR3 DNA: TGTGCCAGCAGCTTATGGCGGCCCACCGCCGTGACCCAGTACTTC.

This clonotype was counted between two and nine times. This rearrangement joins TRBV5-1 to TRBJ2-1; TRBD1 might be the D (7 bases). Germline CDR1 SGHRS, CDR2 YFSETQ. The CDR3 loop spans 15 amino acids. Trimming removed 5 bases from V and 4 bases from J, with 16 bases in between. CDR3 region: CASRLGQEGYNEQFF. For the CDR3, the DNA is TGCGCCAGCAGATTAGGACAGGAGGGATACAATGAGCAGTTCTTC.

This chain connects TRBV27 to TRBJ2-2, with 11 bases fitting TRBD2. Germline loops: CDR1 MNHEY, CDR2 SMNVEV (reference sequence). The V gene end was trimmed by 3 bases and the J gene end by 6 bases; junction bases not matched to a gene: 9. This CDR3 has 17 residues. The CDR3 spells CASSFPGLAGGPGELFF. Written as DNA, the CDR3 is TGTGCCAGCAGTTTCCCCGGACTAGCGGGCGGACCCGGGGAGCTGTTTTTT.

The chain joins TRBV6-2 or TRBV6-3 to TRBJ1-2; the D is unclear. The CDR3 consists of 14 residues. The ends were cut back, 2 bases at V and 5 bases at J, with 12 bases in the middle. The germline CDR1 and CDR2 sequences are MNHEY and SVGEGT. CDR3 protein: CASSYTLIGYGYTF. The CDR3 region has the DNA TGTGCCAGCAGTTACACCCTCATTGGGTATGGCTACACCTTC.

CDR3 region: CASAKESYNEQFF. The DNA of the CDR3 is TGTGCCAGTGCGAAGGAATCCTACAATGAGCAGTTCTTC. The chain uses TRBV7-2 and TRBJ2-1, with D unresolved. Germline lookup yields CDR1 SGHTA and CDR2 FQGNSA. This CDR3 comprises 13 residues. V lost 9 bases and J lost 1, with 10 bases in between.

This chain links TRBV4-1 with TRBJ2-4; no clear D gene. The germline gives CDR1 MGHRA, CDR2 YSYEKL. The V and J ends lost 0 bases and 8 bases respectively, with 11 bases between them. The length of the CDR3 is 14 residues. CDR3 protein: CASSQDRNRDIQYF. CDR3 coding DNA: TGCGCCAGCAGCCAAGATAGGAACCGGGACATTCAGTACTTC.

This sequence joins TRBV20-1 and TRBJ2-3, with D possibly TRBD2 on 6 matching bases. Germline lookup yields CDR1 DFQATT and CDR2 SNEGSKA (reference sequence). The V gene lost 2 bases and the J gene lost 2 bases, with 20 bases spanning the gap. The CDR3 consists of 17 residues. CDR3 bases: TGCAGTGCTAGACTAGCGCAGATCGTCCGGCTCACAGATACGCAGTATTTT. This encodes CSARLAQIVRLTDTQYF.

The J gene is TRBJ2-3, the V gene TRBV4-3; the match to TRBD2 covers 7 bases. Germline V gives CDR1 LGHNA, CDR2 YSLEER. The CDR3 totals 16 residues. With V trimmed by 1 base and J by 4 bases, 8 bases remained unmatched. DNA of the CDR3: TGCGCCAGCAGCCAAGCGTGGAGCGGGATAGCAGATACGCAGTATTTT. This encodes CASSQAWSGIADTQYF.

This clonotype came up a few times. The CDR3 protein is CSVSPNGNQPQHF. The CDR3 DNA follows: TGCAGCGTTTCCCCGAACGGCAATCAGCCCCAGCATTTT. The chain couples TRBV29-1 to TRBJ1-5; no clear D. V shed 5 bases and J shed 2 bases, with 10 bases lying between them. Germline CDR1 reads SQVTM; CDR2 reads ANQGSEA. CDR3 length: 13 amino acids.

V usage is TRBV29-1 and J usage is TRBJ2-1, with 13 bases matching TRBD2. Losses at the gene ends were 5 bases for V and 6 bases for J; bases not matched to a gene: 10. Germline-derived CDR1 and CDR2 are SQVTM and ANQGSEA. This CDR3 is built from 16 residues. CDR3 sequence: CSVLGLAGVTGNEQFF. CDR3 nucleotides: TGCAGCGTTCTTGGACTAGCGGGAGTAACGGGCAATGAGCAGTTCTTC.

This chain links TRBV20-1 with TRBJ2-3; 14 positions match TRBD2. Germline V gene data show CDR1 as DFQATT and CDR2 as SNEGSKA (reference sequence). The CDR3 is made up of 16 amino acids. With 3 bases clipped from V and 4 bases from J, the junction kept 6 bases outside the gene matches. CDR3: CSARRTSGGRADTQYF. For the CDR3, the DNA is TGCAGTGCTAGGAGGACTAGCGGGGGGCGGGCAGATACGCAGTATTTT.

This chain uses TRBV6-2 or TRBV6-3 with TRBJ1-2; no clear D gene. CDR1 is MNHEY and CDR2 is SVGEGT in the germline V gene. CDR3 length: 12 residues. V lost 6 bases and J 4 bases, leaving 9 bases between the germline ends. The CDR3: CASRTRIYGYTF. The CDR3 coding sequence is TGTGCCAGCAGAACCCGGATCTATGGCTACACCTTC.

The chain couples TRBV7-3 to TRBJ1-2, with D unresolved. The CDR3 is 13 residues long. V lost 5 bases and J lost 4, with 11 bases in between. Germline assignment: CDR1 SGHTA and CDR2 FQGTGA. As DNA, the CDR3 is TGTGCCAGCAGCCTCGATCTCGCCTATGGCTACACCTTC. This codes for CASSLDLAYGYTF.

The V and J genes are TRBV7-9 and TRBJ2-3; D call uncertain. Germline values: CDR1 SEHNR, CDR2 FQNEAQ (reference sequence). Deletions cut 6 bases from V and 1 base from J, with 11 bases between. The CDR3 has 14 residues. CDR3 protein: CASRNGVGTDTQYF. The CDR3 nucleotides read TGTGCCAGCAGGAATGGGGTGGGCACAGATACGCAGTATTTT. Together with reference TRBV7-9 and TRBJ2-3, the CDR3 gives the full variable domain: DTGVSQNPRHKITKRGQNVTFRCDPISEHNRLYWYRQTLGQGPEFLTYFQNEAQLEKSRLLSDRFSAERPKGSFSTLEIQRTEQGDSAMYLCASRNGVGTDTQYFGPGTRLTVL.